Each of the 21 T cell receptor beta chains below was sequenced from the same sample in a study of shared clonotypes between healthy human individuals. Assay: immunoSEQ multiplex PCR; the TCRdb copy retains only in-frame clones and omits some. The repertoire holds around 990,000 clones, 60% to 85% seen once, with almost 0.9% in the top ten. The material sequenced was memory CD4+ T cells from PBMCs. Subset here: CD45RA-negative fraction. These receptors were taken from a man aged 18-30 years in good health. Some clones in this sample may be carry-over from other donors' samples.

The chain is built from TRBV28 and TRBJ1-3; tentatively, D is TRBD1 (6 bases). Germline V CDR1 and CDR2: MDHEN, SYDVKM. The ends were cut back, 6 bases at V and 2 bases at J, with 11 bases in the middle. The CDR3 contains 14 residues. CDR3 DNA sequence: TGTGCCAGCAGAACAGGGTCGGCTGGAAACACCATATATTTT. It is translated as CASRTGSAGNTIYF.

V and J are TRBV10-3 and TRBJ1-2; TRBD1 agrees at 7 bases. With V trimmed by 0 bases and J by 3 bases, 7 bases remained unmatched. The CDR3 totals 16 residues. Germline V CDR1 and CDR2: ENHRY, SYGVKD. In DNA, the CDR3 is TGTGCCATCAGTGAGTCCTCCGGGACAGCGCACTATGGCTACACCTTC. As protein: CAISESSGTAHYGYTF.

V gene TRBV5-1 combines with J gene TRBJ2-7; TRBD1 matches 7 bases. Trimming removed 5 bases from V and 5 bases from J; junction bases left unmatched: 10. The CDR3 extends over 14 amino acids. Germline loops: CDR1 SGHRS, CDR2 YFSETQ. CDR3 DNA sequence: TGCGCCAGCAGTTTCATCACCGGGACAGACGAGCAGTACTTC. Translating it yields CASSFITGTDEQYF.

Regarding this clone: At one end the junction does not follow the germline gene, possibly because of a read error. The rearrangement joins TRBV28 to TRBJ1-1; TRBD1 might be the D (5 bases). Germline CDR1 reads MDHEN; CDR2 reads SYDVKM. The CDR3 loop spans 13 amino acids. CDR3 protein: CASSLPGPLTLRF. CDR3 bases: TGTGCCAGCAGTCTCCCGGGACCCTTAACCCTCCGTTTT.

The gene calls are TRBV5-1 and TRBJ1-2; possible D gene TRBD1, 6 bases. This CDR3 comprises 15 residues. Germline CDR1 SGHRS, CDR2 YFSETQ. The ends were cut back, 2 bases at V and 6 bases at J, with 17 bases in the middle. CDR3 DNA sequence: TGCGCCAGCAGCTTCAATGAACAGGGAGTTAATGGCTACACCTTC. This gives the protein CASSFNEQGVNGYTF.

As to this clone: The CDR3 end shows no conserved phenylalanine or tryptophan, and so a read error is likely. The chain carries TRBV6-6 and TRBJ1-2; D is unresolved. Germline lookup yields CDR1 MNHNY and CDR2 SVGAGI (reference sequence). The CDR3 extends over 13 amino acids. CDR3 nucleotides: TGTGCCAACAGTCCTTCTCCCAACTATGGCTACACCTCC. This sequence encodes CANSPSPNYGYTS.

This clone was detected ten times or more. The genes are TRBV9 and TRBJ2-2; D uncertain. The CDR3 length is 14 residues. V lost 4 bases and J lost 5, with 12 bases in between. CDR1 is SGDLS, CDR2 YYNGEE, per germline. The CDR3 loop reads CASSPTVGTGELFF. CDR3 nucleotides: TGTGCCAGCAGCCCAACTGTGGGTACCGGGGAGCTGTTTTTT.

CDR3 loop: CASSPVGGWANVLTF. As DNA, the CDR3 is TGTGCCAGCAGCCCCGTCGGGGGTTGGGCCAACGTCCTGACTTTC. The V gene is TRBV6-1, the J gene TRBJ2-6, with D possibly being TRBD2 (6 bases). V was pared by 6 bases and J by 5 bases, with 14 bases between. The CDR3 is 15 amino acids. CDR1 and CDR2 (germline): MNHNS, SASEGT.

This clone was counted a few times. This chain uses TRBV7-6 with TRBJ2-7, with a weak D call TRBD2 (5 bases). Trimming cost V 1 base and J 6 bases, with 10 bases left between them. This CDR3 is built from 13 residues. CDR1 is SGHVS and CDR2 is FNYEAQ in the germline V gene. The DNA of the CDR3 is TGTGCCAGCAGCTTAGGTCCTCGGGGCGAGCAGTACTTC. Its protein is CASSLGPRGEQYF.

This chain uses TRBV15 with TRBJ2-2, with 9 bases identical to TRBD1. CDR3 length: 15 amino acids. With 5 bases clipped from V and 6 bases from J, the junction kept 7 bases outside the gene matches. Germline V gene lookup returns CDR1 LNHNV and CDR2 YYDKDF (reference sequence). CDR3 in amino acids: CATSPDRGWAGELFF. The CDR3 coding sequence is TGTGCCACCAGCCCCGACAGGGGGTGGGCCGGGGAGCTGTTTTTT.

As concerns this clone: A far more abundant clone sits one base away, making this likely a read error. The chain combines TRBV5-6 with TRBJ1-2, with TRBD1 as a possible D gene (5 bases). This CDR3 comprises 11 residues. The germline gives CDR1 SGHDT, CDR2 YYEEEE. V was trimmed by 5 bases and J by 6 bases, leaving 8 bases between them. Here the CDR3 DNA reads TGTGCCAGCAGAGGGGAGGATGGCTACACCTTC. Translation gives CASRGEDGYTF.

The rearrangement links TRBV11-2 to TRBJ2-7; D gene ambiguous. CDR3 size: 13 residues. Trimming stripped 5 bases from V and 0 bases from J, with 8 bases between. Germline CDR1 and CDR2: SGHAT and FQNNGV. The CDR3 DNA sequence: TGTGCCAGCAGCACGATCTCCTCCTACGAGCAGTACTTC. Its translation: CASSTISSYEQYF.

The genes are TRBV6-1 and TRBJ2-7, with no clear D. From germline, CDR1 is MNHNS and CDR2 SASEGT. This CDR3 has 14 residues. V was trimmed by 4 bases and J by 1 base, leaving 11 bases between them. CDR3 sequence (DNA): TGTGCCAGCAGTGCGAACGTCAATTCCTACGAGCAGTACTTC. Translated, it gives CASSANVNSYEQYF.

The chain has TRBV4-2 and TRBJ2-5, with 8 bases identical to TRBD1. The V segment lost 6 bases and the J segment 3 bases; nucleotides outside the gene matches: 9. This CDR3 has 15 residues. Per germline, CDR1 LGHNA and CDR2 YNFKEQ. CDR3 residues: CASSLRLGQEETQYF. The CDR3 nucleotides read TGTGCCAGCAGTCTTCGCTTGGGACAGGAAGAGACCCAGTACTTC.

This clone was picked up a small number of times. V gene TRBV7-6 combines with J gene TRBJ2-1; 10 bases agree with TRBD2. After removal of 3 bases from V and 6 bases from J, the junction contained 5 bases not matched to a gene. Germline assignment: CDR1 SGHVS and CDR2 FNYEAQ. The length of the CDR3 is 15 residues. CDR3 DNA sequence: TGTGCCAGCAGCTTCTCTAGCGGGAGTAGCAATGAGCAGTTCTTC. This translates into CASSFSSGSSNEQFF. Together with reference TRBV7-6 and TRBJ2-1, the CDR3 gives the full variable domain: GAGVSQSPRYKVTKRGQDVALRCDPISGHVSLYWYRQALGQGPEFLTYFNYEAQQDKSGLPNDRFSAERPEGSISTLTIQRTEQRDSAMYRCASSFSSGSSNEQFFGPGTRLTVL.

The rearrangement links TRBV5-4 to TRBJ2-1; the match to TRBD2 covers 10 bases. Germline V gene sequence: CDR1 SGHNT, CDR2 YYREEE (reference sequence). The CDR3 is made up of 16 amino acids. Trimming at V came to 0 bases and at J to 9 bases, leaving 9 bases not matched to a gene. The CDR3 DNA reads TGTGCCAGCAGCTTGGGGCCCCTAGCGGGAGTACGTGAGCAGTTCTTC. Its translation: CASSLGPLAGVREQFF.

The J gene is TRBJ2-3, the V gene TRBV5-1, with 9 positions matching TRBD2. Trimming took 4 bases from V and 5 from J; bases not matched to a gene: 8. The length of the CDR3 is 15 residues. Germline V CDR1 and CDR2: SGHRS, YFSETQ. CDR3 amino acids: CASSPSGIFGDTQYF. CDR3 DNA: TGCGCCAGCAGCCCTAGCGGGATTTTTGGAGATACGCAGTATTTT. The full variable domain, rest sourced from reference TRBV5-1 and TRBJ2-3, is KAGVTQTPRYLIKTRGQQVTLSCSPISGHRSVSWYQQTPGQGLQFLFEYFSETQRNKGNFPGRFSGRQFSNSRSEMNVSTLELGDSALYLCASSPSGIFGDTQYFGPGTRLTVL.

The chain has TRBV18 and TRBJ1-5; D is unresolved. From germline, CDR1 is KGHSH and CDR2 LQKENI. The CDR3 consists of 14 residues. The V end was cut by 2 bases, the J end by 2 bases, with 7 bases between. CDR3 nucleotide sequence: TGTGCCAGCTCACCAAACTGGGGCAATCAGCCCCAGCATTTT. Its protein is CASSPNWGNQPQHF. The entire variable domain, with the rest obtained from reference TRBV18 and TRBJ1-5, is as follows: NAGVMQNPRHLVRRRGQEARLRCSPMKGHSHVYWYRQLPEEGLKFMVYLQKENIIDESGMPKERFSAEFPKEGPSILRIQQVVRGDSAAYFCASSPNWGNQPQHFGDGTRLSIL.

The CDR3, as DNA: TGTGCCAGCTCACGTTCTACGACAGGCCAAATGAACACTGAAGCTTTCTTT. This codes for CASSRSTTGQMNTEAFF. This chain connects TRBV18 to TRBJ1-1; a possible D gene is TRBD1 (6 bases). V was pared by 4 bases and J by 0 bases, with 18 bases between. Looked up from germline, CDR1 is KGHSH and CDR2 is LQKENI. CDR3 size: 17 residues.

V usage is TRBV7-8 and J usage is TRBJ2-1; D may be TRBD2 (5 bases). The V end was cut by 1 base, the J end by 14 bases, with 18 bases between. The CDR3 is 14 residues long. Germline V gives CDR1 SGHVS, CDR2 FQNEAQ. The CDR3 DNA reads TGTGCCAGCAGCTTAGGAGTAGTGAACGGGGTAAAGTTCTTC. Translation: CASSLGVVNGVKFF.

The V call is TRBV30, the J call TRBJ1-5, with TRBD1 identical over 8 bases. Germline assignment: CDR1 GTSNPN and CDR2 SVGIG (reference sequence). The trim removed 2 bases at V and 3 bases at J, leaving 6 bases unmatched. The CDR3 spans 15 residues. The CDR3 DNA is TGTGCCTGGAGTCGACAGGGGATAAACAATCAGCCCCAGCATTTT. Its protein product is CAWSRQGINNQPQHF.